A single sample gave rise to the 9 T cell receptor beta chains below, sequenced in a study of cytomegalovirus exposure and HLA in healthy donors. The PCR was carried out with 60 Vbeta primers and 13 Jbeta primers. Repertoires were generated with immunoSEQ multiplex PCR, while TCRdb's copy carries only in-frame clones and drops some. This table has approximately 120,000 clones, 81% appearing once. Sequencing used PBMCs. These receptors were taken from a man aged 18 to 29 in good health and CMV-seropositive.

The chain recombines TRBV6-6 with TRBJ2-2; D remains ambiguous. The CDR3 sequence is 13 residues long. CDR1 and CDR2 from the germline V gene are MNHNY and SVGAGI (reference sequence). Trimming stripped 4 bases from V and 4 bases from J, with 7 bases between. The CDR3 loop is CASSSLGTGELFF. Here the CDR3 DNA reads TGTGCCAGCAGTTCGCTAGGCACCGGGGAGCTGTTTTTT.

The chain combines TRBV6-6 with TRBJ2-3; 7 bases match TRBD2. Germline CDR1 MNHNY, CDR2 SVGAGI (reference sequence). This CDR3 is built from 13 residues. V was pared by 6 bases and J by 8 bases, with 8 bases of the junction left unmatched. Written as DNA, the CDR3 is TGTGCCAGCAGCTATGGGACTATCGGTACGCAGTATTTT. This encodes CASSYGTIGTQYF.

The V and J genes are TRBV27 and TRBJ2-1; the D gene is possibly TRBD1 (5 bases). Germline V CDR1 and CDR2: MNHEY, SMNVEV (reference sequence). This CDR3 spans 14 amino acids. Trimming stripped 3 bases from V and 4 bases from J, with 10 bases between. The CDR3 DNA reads TGTGCCAGCAGTTTCGGACAAGATTACAATGAGCAGTTCTTC. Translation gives CASSFGQDYNEQFF.

The CDR3 DNA reads TGCGCCAGCAGCAGATTGGGACAGGAGACTGAGCAGTTCTTC. The encoded protein is CASSRLGQETEQFF. J is TRBJ2-1 and V is TRBV5-1; 8 nucleotides match TRBD1. J lost 9 bases, V lost 4 bases, and 9 bases had no gene match. Germline V gene lookup returns CDR1 SGHRS and CDR2 YFSETQ. The CDR3 loop spans 14 amino acids.

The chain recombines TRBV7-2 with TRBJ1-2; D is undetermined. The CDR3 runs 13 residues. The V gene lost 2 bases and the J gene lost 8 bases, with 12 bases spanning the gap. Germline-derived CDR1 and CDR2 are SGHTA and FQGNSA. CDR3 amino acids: CASSLIRTAGYTF. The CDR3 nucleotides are TGTGCCAGCAGCTTAATTCGAACAGCAGGCTACACCTTC.

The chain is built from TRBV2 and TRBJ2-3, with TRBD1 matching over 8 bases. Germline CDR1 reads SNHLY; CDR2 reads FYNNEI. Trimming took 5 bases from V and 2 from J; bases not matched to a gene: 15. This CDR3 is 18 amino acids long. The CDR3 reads CASSRRRTGNGNTDTQYF. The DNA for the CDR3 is TGTGCCAGCAGTCGTAGACGGACAGGGAATGGGAACACAGATACGCAGTATTTT.

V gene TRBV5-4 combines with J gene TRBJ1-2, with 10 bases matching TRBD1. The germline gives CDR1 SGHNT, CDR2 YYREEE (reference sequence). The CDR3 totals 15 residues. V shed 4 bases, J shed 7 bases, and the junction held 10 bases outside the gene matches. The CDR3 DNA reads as TGTGCCAGCAGCCCACGGGACAGGGGAAGCGGTGGCTACACCTTC. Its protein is CASSPRDRGSGGYTF.

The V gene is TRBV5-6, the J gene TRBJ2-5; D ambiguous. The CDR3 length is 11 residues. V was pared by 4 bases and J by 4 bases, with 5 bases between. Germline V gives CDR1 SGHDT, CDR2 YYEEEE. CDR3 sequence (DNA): TGTGCCAGCAGCGTCGGAGAGACCCAGTACTTC. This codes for CASSVGETQYF.

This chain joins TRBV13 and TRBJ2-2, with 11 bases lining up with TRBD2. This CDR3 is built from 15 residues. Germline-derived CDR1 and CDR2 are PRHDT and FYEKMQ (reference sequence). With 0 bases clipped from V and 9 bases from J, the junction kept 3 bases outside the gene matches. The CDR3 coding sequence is TGTGCCAGCAGCTTAGGTCGACTAGCGGGAAGGGAGCTGTTTTTT. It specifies CASSLGRLAGRELFF.